The source of this T cell receptor beta chain is a study of a mutant IDH1 vaccine in newly diagnosed glioma. On the study more broadly: Either 4-6 weeks after radiotherapy alone or alongside temozolomide, vaccination was begun. Among treated patients, 62.5% were male and around 40% female, and mean age was approximately 40 years. Patients were pretreated with radiotherapy, temozolomide, or both, mostly both.

Sample time point: week 5, during vaccination. Doses comprised 300 ug of mutant IDH1 20-mer peptide each, plus topical imiquimod. The repertoire was sequenced with immunoSEQ multiplex PCR; TCRdb's copy has only in-frame clones and lacks some. The sample yields tens of thousands of clones, roughly 80% seen once. Germline lookup yields CDR1 SGHVS and CDR2 FQNEAQ. With 5 bases removed from V and 4 bases from J, the gap between germline ends came to 14 bases. The CDR3 spans 15 residues. General study results and limits: Shifts in the top peripheral T cell clonotypes seemed unrelated to pseudoprogression.

This clone was counted once. Its antigen is still unknown. The TCR originated in a woman in her late teens or twenties with glioma. Some clones in this sample may be carry-over from other donors' samples. Specimen: PBMCs, collected from a glioma patient whose treatment included an IDH1 peptide vaccine. The J gene is TRBJ1-4, the V gene TRBV7-8; D gene uncertain. The CDR3 DNA sequence: TGTGCCAGCAGCCCGCAAAGGGTCTTTAATGAAAAACTGTTTTTT. Its translation is CASSPQRVFNEKLFF. Filled out from reference TRBV7-8 and TRBJ1-4, the complete variable domain reads GAGVSQSPRYKVAKRGQDVALRCDPISGHVSLFWYQQALGQGPEFLTYFQNEAQLDKSGLPSDRFFAERPEGSVSTLKIQRTQQEDSAVYLCASSPQRVFNEKLFFGSGTQLSVL.